This T cell receptor beta chain was captured in a study of blood T cell repertoires in COVID-19. Sequencing used immunoSEQ multiplex PCR; TCRdb keeps in-frame clones, though not all of them. The table lists more than 250,000 clones, around 86% of them singletons. The junction had 15 bases not matched to a gene; V was cut back by 0 bases and J by 14 bases. This CDR3 has 16 residues. Looked up from germline, CDR1 is SGHRS and CDR2 is YFSETQ. This clonotype was sampled from a woman between 45 and 60 years old with acute or convalescent COVID-19. Sample: peripheral blood. The chain uses TRBV5-1 and TRBJ2-1, with 9 positions matching TRBD2. This CDR3 is CASSLEAPATSGGKFF. In DNA, the CDR3 is TGCGCCAGCAGCTTGGAGGCTCCGGCGACTAGCGGAGGCAAGTTCTTC. Full variable domain (remainder filled in from reference TRBV5-1 and TRBJ2-1): KAGVTQTPRYLIKTRGQQVTLSCSPISGHRSVSWYQQTPGQGLQFLFEYFSETQRNKGNFPGRFSGRQFSNSRSEMNVSTLELGDSALYLCASSLEAPATSGGKFFGPGTRLTVL.